The 28 T cell receptor beta chains below were found in one sample sequenced in a study of T-cell memory formation after mild COVID-19. TCRdb called the 5' RACE reads again in MiXCR, with one record for every CDR3 protein. The sample has some 450,000 distinct CDR3 sequences, 15% to 25% seen once. Sequenced input: PBMCs or a T cell subset sorted from them (not recorded which). Every receptor here comes from an adult woman who had mild COVID-19 (a few samples of this study predate the infection). Cell type and time point are not known.

This clonotype was counted only a few times. The V call is TRBV20-1, the J call TRBJ2-2; tentatively, D is TRBD2 (5 bases). The CDR3 has 14 residues. The V gene's germline CDR1 is DFQATT and CDR2 SNEGSKA (reference sequence). V was shortened by 3 bases and J by 2 bases, with 10 bases between the two germline ends. Here the CDR3 reads CSARPGFNTGELFF. The DNA for the CDR3 is TGCAGTGCTAGGCCGGGATTTAACACCGGGGAGCTGTTTTTT.

This chain joins TRBV20-1 and TRBJ2-7, with 7 bases identical to TRBD1. V lost 1 base and J lost 6; bases outside the gene matches: 6. The CDR3 has 13 amino acids. Germline values: CDR1 DFQATT, CDR2 SNEGSKA (reference sequence). CDR3 DNA sequence: TGCAGTGCTAGAGGCCTGACAGGGATCGAGCAGTACTTC. Its protein product is CSARGLTGIEQYF.

The V call is TRBV12-3 or TRBV12-4, the J call TRBJ1-6; tentatively, D is TRBD1 (6 bases). There are 18 residues in the CDR3. Deletions cut 2 bases from V and 9 bases from J, with 23 bases between. The chain's CDR3 is CASSLPLTRTVHGSPLHF. CDR3 nucleotide sequence: TGTGCCAGCAGTTTACCCCTAACTAGGACAGTGCACGGTTCACCCCTCCACTTT.

V gene TRBV5-6 combines with J gene TRBJ2-5; the D is unclear. Germline lookup yields CDR1 SGHDT and CDR2 YYEEEE. V was clipped by 7 bases and J by 5 bases, with 9 bases between them. The CDR3 consists of 11 residues. The CDR3: CASANYETQYF. The CDR3 DNA is TGTGCCAGCGCTAATTACGAGACCCAGTACTTC. The full variable domain, in which reference TRBV5-6 and TRBJ2-5 provide the parts outside the CDR3, is DAGVTQSPTHLIKTRGQQVTLRCSPKSGHDTVSWYQQALGQGPQFIFQYYEEEERQRGNFPDRFSGHQFPNYSSELNVNALLLGDSALYLCASANYETQYFGPGTRLLVL.

The chain uses TRBV4-1 and TRBJ1-1, with D perhaps TRBD1 (5 bases). This CDR3 has 15 amino acids. Germline CDR1 reads MGHRA; CDR2 reads YSYEKL. Between the trimmed V and J ends, which lost 3 bases and 3 bases, there was a span of 14 bases. The CDR3 protein is CASSQTDIGDTEAFF. The CDR3 DNA follows: TGCGCCAGCAGCCAGACGGACATAGGTGACACTGAAGCTTTCTTT.

This clonotype has only a few counts. The CDR3 nucleotides read TGTGCCAGCTCACCACCGGGGTTTTGGGGGGCCGACTATGGCTACACCTTC. Its translation: CASSPPGFWGADYGYTF. The chain links TRBV18 to TRBJ1-2; possible D gene TRBD1, 6 bases. CDR1 and CDR2 from the germline V gene are KGHSH and LQKENI. V lost 0 bases, J lost 3 bases, and 17 bases lay in between. The CDR3 length is 17 residues.

The CDR3 sequence is CATSDMGQTKTQETQYF. In DNA, the CDR3 is TGTGCCACCAGTGACATGGGACAGACGAAGACCCAAGAGACCCAGTACTTC. The chain employs TRBV24-1 and TRBJ2-5; 7 bases line up with TRBD1. Germline V lookup: CDR1 KGHDR, CDR2 SFDVKD. With 4 bases clipped from V and 1 base from J, the junction kept 11 bases outside the gene matches. The CDR3 extends over 17 amino acids.

This clonotype showed up many times. The rearrangement links TRBV6-2 or TRBV6-3 to TRBJ2-3, with 8 bases aligning to TRBD1. The CDR3 has 18 residues. Germline trimming cut 6 bases from V and 9 bases from J; bases unmatched to any gene: 23. Germline loops: CDR1 MNHEY, CDR2 SVGEGT. CDR3 bases: TGTGCCAGCAGCCCAGCAAGGAGGACAGGGCGTTCTACCGGCACGCAGTATTTT. Translated: CASSPARRTGRSTGTQYF.

This clonotype has a handful of counts. This chain connects TRBV12-3 or TRBV12-4 to TRBJ1-2; 9 bases match TRBD1. The CDR3 extends over 13 amino acids. Trimming took 5 bases from V and 8 from J; bases not matched to a gene: 6. CDR3 region: CASSLDRGVGYTF. CDR3 nucleotides: TGTGCCAGCAGTCTAGACAGGGGGGTAGGCTACACCTTC.

Many counts were recorded for this clonotype. A junction boundary mismatches the germline segment, possibly from a read error. V usage is TRBV5-1 and J usage is TRBJ2-3, with 7 bases fitting TRBD2. The germline CDR1 and CDR2 sequences are SGHRS and YFSETQ. This CDR3 comprises 15 residues. The CDR3 bases are TGTGCCAGCAGCTTAGTGGGGGGAGGGACAGATACGCAGTATTTT. This sequence encodes CASSLVGGGTDTQYF.

This clonotype showed up many times. The J gene is TRBJ2-5, the V gene TRBV5-1; TRBD2 agrees at 8 bases. The CDR3 runs to 17 residues. V shed 4 bases, J shed 0 bases, and the junction held 11 bases outside the gene matches. Germline assignment: CDR1 SGHRS and CDR2 YFSETQ. This chain's CDR3 is CASSPGGSGGHQETQYF. The CDR3 DNA follows: TGCGCCAGCAGCCCCGGAGGGAGCGGGGGCCACCAAGAGACCCAGTACTTC.

The chain has TRBV10-3 and TRBJ2-7; 14 bases are a match to TRBD2. Germline V lookup: CDR1 ENHRY, CDR2 SYGVKD. V gave up 3 bases and J gave up 5 bases; unmatched junction bases: 3. The CDR3 loop spans 15 amino acids. This CDR3 is CAISDGLAGGDEQYF. CDR3 nucleotides: TGTGCCATCAGTGACGGACTAGCGGGAGGTGACGAGCAGTACTTC.

The V call is TRBV29-1, the J call TRBJ2-1, with 10 nucleotides matching TRBD2. V trimming: 4 bases; J trimming: 9 bases; junction bases outside the gene matches: 6. Germline values: CDR1 SQVTM, CDR2 ANQGSEA. There are 13 residues in the CDR3. The CDR3 DNA reads TGCAGCGTTGTCGGACTAGCGGCCTTTGAGCAGTTCTTC. This sequence encodes CSVVGLAAFEQFF.

This clonotype was seen more than once but under ten times. The chain recombines TRBV7-2 with TRBJ1-1; tentative D call: TRBD1 (5 bases). Trimming stripped 5 bases from V and 3 bases from J, with 13 bases between. Germline V gene lookup returns CDR1 SGHTA and CDR2 FQGNSA. This CDR3 is 14 amino acids long. CDR3 residues: CASSPLDSYTEAFF. Written as DNA, the CDR3 is TGTGCCAGCAGCCCCCTCGACAGTTACACTGAAGCTTTCTTT.

This clonotype was recorded once. V gene TRBV6-2 or TRBV6-3 combines with J gene TRBJ2-3; D is unresolved. Germline V gene data show CDR1 as MNHEY and CDR2 as SVGEGT. CDR3 length: 13 amino acids. V dropped 3 bases and J dropped 8 bases, with 12 bases sitting between them. The CDR3 reads CASSYLFGTTQYF. CDR3 coding DNA: TGTGCCAGCAGTTATCTGTTTGGAACTACGCAGTATTTT.

This clonotype was observed a few times. The chain carries TRBV7-9 and TRBJ2-7, with D unresolved. V was shortened by 4 bases and J by 1 base, with 5 bases between the two germline ends. Germline V CDR1 and CDR2: SEHNR, FQNEAQ (reference sequence). The CDR3 length is 12 residues. CDR3 in amino acids: CASSYRSYEQYF. For the CDR3, the DNA is TGTGCCAGCAGCTATCGGTCCTACGAGCAGTACTTC.

The chain uses TRBV12-3 or TRBV12-4 and TRBJ1-1; D is ambiguous. The V and J ends lost 5 bases and 2 bases respectively, with 9 bases between them. This CDR3 is 13 amino acids long. The CDR3 coding sequence is TGTGCCAGCAGTCTCACCTATAACACTGAAGCTTTCTTT. This codes for CASSLTYNTEAFF.

The rearrangement uses TRBV3-1 and TRBJ1-1; 12 bases are a match to TRBD1. Trimming took 5 bases from V and 3 from J; bases not matched to a gene: 7. The CDR3 totals 16 residues. The germline gives CDR1 LGHDT, CDR2 YNNKEL (reference sequence). The CDR3 DNA reads as TGTGCCAGCAGCGCCCGGGACAGGGGGCGCGACACTGAAGCTTTCTTT. It codes for CASSARDRGRDTEAFF.

V and J are TRBV5-1 and TRBJ2-1, with 8 positions matching TRBD2. Germline CDR1 is SGHRS and CDR2 is YFSETQ. V shed 0 bases, J shed 7 bases, and the junction held 6 bases outside the gene matches. The CDR3 loop spans 15 amino acids. As DNA, the CDR3 is TGCGCCAGCAGCTTGGACAGTAGCGGGGTAAATGAGCAGTTCTTC. It encodes CASSLDSSGVNEQFF.

In this sample, this clonotype turned up a few times. This chain connects TRBV6-1 to TRBJ1-1; unclear D gene. Trimming pared 3 bases from V and 1 base from J, leaving 9 bases between. CDR3 length: 14 residues. The germline gives CDR1 MNHNS, CDR2 SASEGT. The CDR3 is CASSEMRGNTEAFF. The DNA of the CDR3 is TGTGCCAGCAGTGAGATGAGAGGGAACACTGAAGCTTTCTTT.

This clonotype turned up a few times. This chain connects TRBV7-8 to TRBJ2-1; 8 bases map to TRBD2. The V gene's germline CDR1 is SGHVS and CDR2 FQNEAQ. The CDR3 sequence is 16 residues long. V gave up 1 base and J gave up 0 bases; unmatched junction bases: 2. The chain's CDR3 is CASSLVGGASYNEQFF. The CDR3, as DNA: TGTGCCAGCAGCTTAGTCGGGGGGGCCTCCTACAATGAGCAGTTCTTC.

This clonotype came up a few times. The rearrangement links TRBV4-1 to TRBJ1-5, with TRBD1 matching 10 bases. The CDR3 is made up of 19 amino acids. Germline trimming cut 1 base from V and 2 bases from J; bases unmatched to any gene: 11. Germline V gives CDR1 MGHRA, CDR2 YSYEKL. The CDR3 is CASSQVPGQGFAGNQPQHF. The DNA for the CDR3 is TGCGCCAGCAGCCAAGTCCCGGGACAGGGGTTTGCTGGCAATCAGCCCCAGCATTTT.

The V gene is TRBV6-2 or TRBV6-3, the J gene TRBJ2-2; no reliable D call. The CDR3 has 14 amino acids. Germline-derived CDR1 and CDR2 are MNHEY and SVGEGT. V lost 0 bases and J lost 10, with 12 bases in between. The CDR3 is CASSYSGYGMELFF. In DNA, the CDR3 is TGTGCCAGCAGTTACTCCGGGTACGGTATGGAGCTGTTTTTT.

This chain joins TRBV20-1 and TRBJ2-7; possibly TRBD2 for D (5 bases). The CDR3 is made up of 14 amino acids. Trimming left V 5 bases short and J 1 base short, with 15 bases between. The germline gives CDR1 DFQATT, CDR2 SNEGSKA (reference sequence). The CDR3 sequence is CSAEGSLSSYEQYF. In nucleotides, the CDR3 is TGCAGTGCTGAGGGCTCCTTAAGTTCCTACGAGCAGTACTTC.

This chain uses TRBV21-1 with TRBJ1-5; the table calls TRBD1, which could not be checked here. TRBV21-1 is annotated as a pseudogene. The CDR3 is made up of 14 amino acids. The CDR3 sequence is CASSSRAINQPQHF. In DNA form, the CDR3 reads TGTGCCAGCAGCAGCCGGGCCATCAATCAGCCCCAGCATTTT.

This clonotype was detected only a few times. The J gene is TRBJ1-6, the V gene TRBV21-1. TRBV21-1 is tagged as a pseudogene. The CDR3 contains 12 residues. CDR3 bases: TGTGCCAGCAGCAAATTGTATTCACCCCTCCACTTT. Translated, it gives CASSKLYSPLHF.

Concerning this clonotype: One junction end disagrees with the germline gene, perhaps due to a read error. The chain joins TRBV7-8 to TRBJ1-5; D remains ambiguous. Germline V gives CDR1 SGHVS, CDR2 FQNEAQ. CDR3 size: 12 residues. The CDR3 reads CASSLSNPPQHF. The CDR3 nucleotides read TGTGCCAGCAGCCTTAGCAATCCGCCCCAGCATTTT.

CDR3 nucleotides: TGTGCCAGCAGTGAGATTAGCGGGAGTGGAGGCACGCAGTATTTT. It codes for CASSEISGSGGTQYF. V gene TRBV6-2 or TRBV6-3 combines with J gene TRBJ2-3, with TRBD2 identical over 9 bases. J was trimmed by 9 bases and V by 5 bases; bases with no gene match: 12. The CDR3 runs to 15 residues. From germline, CDR1 is MNHEY and CDR2 SVGEGT.